The 18 T cell receptor beta chains below were found in one sample sequenced in a study of T cells in Graves' hyperthyroidism and ophthalmopathy. RNA transcripts served as the template for amplifying TCR beta CDR3 regions. TCR CDR3 regions were first amplified by RT-PCR with HTBI primers. Via MiXCR, TCRdb re-called the multiplex PCR reads, giving one row per CDR3 protein. This sample carries 300,000 to 350,000 distinct CDR3 sequences, under 25% of them seen once, and the ten largest clones take around 50%. The source material was blood. The receptors here all came from a woman between 45 and 65 years old with Graves' hyperthyroidism.

The sample holds many counts of this clonotype. This chain joins TRBV28 and TRBJ1-3; no clear D gene. Germline CDR1 and CDR2: MDHEN and SYDVKM. Between the trimmed V and J ends, which lost 8 bases and 0 bases, there was a span of 8 bases. This CDR3 contains 13 residues. CDR3 sequence reads: CASRLSSGNTIYF. As DNA, the CDR3 is TGTGCCAGCCGACTGAGCTCTGGAAACACCATATATTTT.

This clonotype has ten or more counts. This sequence joins TRBV3-1 and TRBJ2-7; D remains unclear. Germline V gene lookup returns CDR1 LGHDT and CDR2 YNNKEL (reference sequence). This CDR3 comprises 13 residues. Trimming stripped 0 bases from V and 3 bases from J, with 6 bases between. The DNA for the CDR3 is TGTGCCAGCAGCCAAGATTCCATCTACGAGCAGTACTTC. Translated, it gives CASSQDSIYEQYF.

The V call is TRBV20-1, the J call TRBJ2-1; 9 positions match TRBD2. CDR3 length: 17 residues. Germline CDR1 DFQATT, CDR2 SNEGSKA (reference sequence). Trimming took 5 bases from V and 1 from J; bases not matched to a gene: 12. This CDR3 reads CSARGPPSGVSYNEQFF. The DNA of the CDR3 is TGCAGTGCTCGAGGGCCTCCTAGCGGGGTGTCCTACAATGAGCAGTTCTTC.

This clonotype was seen a handful of times. V gene TRBV5-1 combines with J gene TRBJ2-7, with D perhaps matching TRBD2 (5 bases). CDR1 is SGHRS and CDR2 is YFSETQ in the germline V gene. V lost 5 bases to trimming and J lost 3 bases, with 18 bases between them. The CDR3 contains 15 residues. The CDR3 is CASRMTNLPGYEQYF. CDR3 coding DNA: TGCGCCAGCAGAATGACTAACCTTCCTGGCTACGAGCAGTACTTC.

There are many counts of this clonotype. V usage is TRBV6-2 or TRBV6-3 and J usage is TRBJ2-7, with 10 bases identical to TRBD2. This CDR3 has 15 residues. Germline V gene sequence: CDR1 MNHEY, CDR2 SVGEGT. With V trimmed by 0 bases and J by 6 bases, 5 bases remained unmatched. The CDR3 DNA reads TGTGCCAGCAGTTACTCGGCTAGCGGGGGTTCCGAGCAGTACTTC. Protein product: CASSYSASGGSEQYF.

This clonotype showed up many times. This chain links TRBV2 with TRBJ1-5; D uncertain. V lost 2 bases, J lost 0 bases, and 11 bases lay in between. CDR1 SNHLY and CDR2 FYNNEI come from the germline V gene. The CDR3 extends over 16 amino acids. CDR3 region: CASSEPMIYSNQPQHF. DNA for the CDR3: TGTGCCAGCAGTGAACCCATGATCTATAGCAATCAGCCCCAGCATTTT.

The sample holds many counts of this clonotype. The chain links TRBV6-2 or TRBV6-3 to TRBJ2-7, with TRBD2 identical over 14 bases. V lost 2 bases and J lost 5; bases outside the gene matches: 14. The germline gives CDR1 MNHEY, CDR2 SVGEGT. CDR3 size: 19 residues. This CDR3 reads CASSYPRGLAGAVSHEQYF. CDR3 nucleotide sequence: TGTGCCAGCAGTTACCCCCGGGGACTAGCGGGAGCCGTCAGCCACGAGCAGTACTTC.

This clonotype was observed at least ten times. The chain links TRBV20-1 to TRBJ1-1; tentatively, D is TRBD1 (6 bases). The CDR3 contains 13 residues. CDR1 DFQATT and CDR2 SNEGSKA come from the germline V gene (reference sequence). V was shortened by 3 bases and J by 5 bases, with 13 bases between the two germline ends. This chain's CDR3 is CSARPQGGTEAFF. The CDR3 region has the DNA TGCAGTGCTAGGCCACAAGGGGGAACTGAAGCTTTCTTT.

This clonotype has ten or more counts. The chain is built from TRBV5-1 and TRBJ2-7; 8 bases match TRBD1. V lost 5 bases to trimming and J lost 1 base; unmatched junction nucleotides: 5. The germline gives CDR1 SGHRS, CDR2 YFSETQ. The CDR3 extends over 14 amino acids. The CDR3 loop is CASRITGGSYEQYF. The CDR3 region has the DNA TGCGCCAGCAGGATTACAGGGGGTTCCTACGAGCAGTACTTC.

The V call is TRBV2, the J call TRBJ1-1; D remains unclear. The V and J ends lost 5 bases and 4 bases respectively, with 14 bases between them. The CDR3 covers 14 residues. Looked up from germline, CDR1 is SNHLY and CDR2 is FYNNEI. The CDR3 DNA reads as TGTGCCAGCAGTTATGGCGGCTGGGGCACTGAAGCTTTCTTT. Its translation is CASSYGGWGTEAFF.

This clonotype was picked up a small number of times. The chain uses TRBV29-1 and TRBJ1-2, with a tentative D call TRBD1 (6 bases). The length of the CDR3 is 12 residues. CDR1 is SQVTM and CDR2 is ANQGSEA in the germline V gene. V was pared by 4 bases and J by 4 bases, with 10 bases between. DNA of the CDR3: TGCAGCGTTGTTGGGGGCGCCTATGGCTACACCTTC. It codes for CSVVGGAYGYTF.

This clonotype came up many times. The chain links TRBV6-1 to TRBJ1-1; 7 bases map to TRBD1. Per germline, CDR1 MNHNS and CDR2 SASEGT. Unmatched junction bases numbered 16, after V lost 3 bases and J lost 3 bases. The CDR3 length is 18 residues. In DNA, the CDR3 is TGTGCCAGCAGTGAGAGCCCACAAGGAGGGGGCTACGACACTGAAGCTTTCTTT. Amino acid sequence: CASSESPQGGGYDTEAFF.

This clonotype has a handful of counts. The chain uses TRBV3-1 and TRBJ1-2; TRBD1 is a possible D gene (5 bases). The germline V gene has CDR1 LGHDT and CDR2 YNNKEL (reference sequence). The CDR3 is 13 amino acids. V was trimmed by 8 bases and J by 3 bases, leaving 13 bases between them. DNA for the CDR3: TGTGCCAGCTCCCCGGGGCAGCACTATGGCTACACCTTC. Protein sequence: CASSPGQHYGYTF.

In this sample, this clonotype turned up many times. This chain links TRBV20-1 with TRBJ2-5, with 16 positions matching TRBD2. Unmatched junction bases numbered 11, after V lost 6 bases and J lost 1 base. Germline CDR1 and CDR2: DFQATT and SNEGSKA (reference sequence). CDR3 size: 18 residues. This CDR3 reads CSANLGTSGRAPQETQYF. In nucleotides, the CDR3 is TGCAGTGCGAACCTCGGGACTAGCGGGAGGGCCCCCCAAGAGACCCAGTACTTC.

The table lists this clonotype with many counts. The chain joins TRBV12-3 or TRBV12-4 to TRBJ1-2, with a possible D match to TRBD1 (5 bases). Trimming cost V 6 bases and J 6 bases, with 11 bases left between them. This CDR3 is 12 amino acids long. CDR3 sequence reads: CASSPQGNGYTF. DNA of the CDR3: TGTGCCAGCAGCCCGCAGGGAAATGGCTACACCTTC.

V and J are TRBV14 and TRBJ1-4, with D possibly matching TRBD1 (6 bases). CDR1 and CDR2 from the germline V gene are SGHDN and FVKESK. The V gene lost 1 base and the J gene lost 3 bases, with 15 bases spanning the gap. The CDR3 loop spans 17 amino acids. The chain's CDR3 is CASSQGGRRRPNEKLFF. The DNA for the CDR3 is TGTGCCAGCAGCCAAGGGGGGCGACGTAGGCCTAATGAAAAACTGTTTTTT. The entire variable domain, with the rest obtained from reference TRBV14 and TRBJ1-4, is as follows: EAGVTQFPSHSVIEKGQTVTLRCDPISGHDNLYWYRRVMGKEIKFLLHFVKESKQDESGMPNNRFLAERTGGTYSTLKVQPAELEDSGVYFCASSQGGRRRPNEKLFFGSGTQLSVL.

This clonotype was picked up a small number of times. V and J are TRBV19 and TRBJ2-3; D is tentatively TRBD1 or TRBD2 (5 bases each). Trimming pared 6 bases from V and 2 bases from J, leaving 12 bases between. There are 14 residues in the CDR3. Germline V gene sequence: CDR1 LNHDA, CDR2 SQIVND (reference sequence). The CDR3 DNA is TGTGCCAGTAGCCCGGGACGGCTCACAGATACGCAGTATTTT. Amino acid sequence: CASSPGRLTDTQYF.

There are many counts of this clonotype. This chain links TRBV28 with TRBJ2-3, with 8 nucleotides matching TRBD2. Germline CDR1 and CDR2: MDHEN and SYDVKM. After removal of 2 bases from V and 6 bases from J, the junction contained 7 bases not matched to a gene. This CDR3 region has 15 residues. The CDR3 loop is CASSLPRGGLDTQYF. In DNA, the CDR3 is TGTGCCAGCAGTTTACCCCGGGGGGGATTGGATACGCAGTATTTT.